These T cell receptor beta chains were read from a single sample in a study of cytomegalovirus exposure and HLA in healthy donors. Clones were sequenced by immunoSEQ multiplex PCR, and TCRdb holds only the in-frame ones, with some missing. The table lists 130,000 to 150,000 clones, around a tenth of them singletons, with approximately 2% in the top ten. Sequenced input: PBMCs. Source of these receptors: a male donor in good health and CMV-seronegative. Each CDR3 is given with its conserved first and last residue. The D gene is left open where the match is weak. Rows give clone size only sometimes, using once, few, many, or a class for an expanded clone.

v_call	d_call	j_call	cdr3_length	clone_size	cdr3_nt	cdr3_aa
TRBV7-2	TRBD1	TRBJ1-1	13	.	TGTGCCAGCAGCTATCACAGGGGAACTGAAGCTTTCTTT	CASSYHRGTEAFF
TRBV28	TRBD2	TRBJ2-3	16	.	TGTGCCAGCAGTTTTTTAGCGGGAGGGAAATCAGATACGCAGTATTTT	CASSFLAGGKSDTQYF
TRBV28	.	TRBJ1-1	14	few	TGTGCCAGCAGTTTAGGGGGGATAGGCCGGCCGGCTTTCTTT	CASSLGGIGRPAFF
TRBV29-1	TRBD2	TRBJ2-1	15	few	TGCAGCGTTGAAGGGGCGGGAGAGGCCTACAATGAGCAGTTCTTC	CSVEGAGEAYNEQFF
TRBV18	TRBD2	TRBJ2-2	15	.	TGTGCCAGCTCAACCTTGACGGGGGGCACCGGGGAGCTGTTTTTT	CASSTLTGGTGELFF
TRBV13	.	TRBJ1-5	13	.	TGTGCCAGCAGCCCCACCGCACTTGAGCCCCAACATTTT	CASSPTALEPQHF
TRBV2	TRBD1	TRBJ1-1	16	.	TGTGCCAGCAGTGACTGGGGGAGGACAGGAAACACTGAAGCTTTCTTT	CASSDWGRTGNTEAFF
TRBV7-2	TRBD2	TRBJ2-7	15	.	TGTGCCAGCAGCTCTTTAGCGGGAAAATCCTACGAGCAGTACTTC	CASSSLAGKSYEQYF
TRBV11-2	.	TRBJ2-1	16	.	TGTGCCAGCAGCTTAGCTTGGGGAGACTCCTACAATGAGCAGTTCTTC	CASSLAWGDSYNEQFF
TRBV28	.	TRBJ1-1	12	.	TGTGCCAGCAGTTTAACTCAGGGGGAAGCTTTCTTT	CASSLTQGEAFF
TRBV7-2	.	TRBJ2-2	14	few	TGTGCCAGCAGCTTGTGGACACGAACCGGGGAGCTGTTTTTT	CASSLWTRTGELFF